This T cell receptor beta chain was observed in a study of cytomegalovirus exposure and HLA in healthy donors (TCRdb year 2017). For the study in its entirety: An earlier analysis of more than 550 of the donors reported about 280 Gb of sequence data and 95 million to 120 million unique TCR beta sequences obtained from 180 million or so T cells. Of the roughly 400 genotyped donors, around 81% fell in the genetic ancestry cluster associated with self-reported Caucasian donors. Genome-wide SNP genotypes for about 60% of the roughly 700 donors were used in a later genetic analysis, which treated that subset as a discovery cohort. The T cell repertoires of several hundred subjects were profiled by immunosequencing and related to cytomegalovirus serostatus. Roughly 5 DR-DQ haplotypes were handled as single units for association and clustering because linkage in the cohort was strong. A later analysis re-examined previously published TCR beta repertoires from about 670 donors and added high-resolution HLA genotyping to investigate patterns of TCR occurrence. To predict cytomegalovirus infection status, the study brought together high-throughput TCR immunosequencing, statistical association of individual TCRs with disease status, and machine learning. An earlier analysis of several hundred of the donors applied high-throughput TCR beta sequencing to assess whether each TCR beta V gene segment acted as functional or pseudogenic. Among roughly 400 genotyped donors of the cohort, an average of about 220,000 unique TCR beta nucleotide sequences was sequenced per donor, of which roughly 17% were non-productive. The number of donors typed differed by locus, with roughly 629-640 for A, B, C, DRB1 and DQB1, around 520 for DQA1, nearly 610 for DPA1, and around 450 for DPB1. The aim of the study was to test whether cataloging public T cell receptors could identify signatures of past pathogen exposure. Donor age, sex, ethnicity and CMV serostatus were compiled alongside the repertoire data. A separate validation cohort of roughly 120 different subjects was used in addition to the roughly 720-subject first cohort. The later analysis used no new phenotypic data to find candidate immune exposures, relying instead on TCR beta sequences and their occurrence across donors. Every repertoire in the discovery cohort had been generated on one and the same sequencing platform. Both class I and class II loci were covered by HLA typing, at four-digit resolution. An early release that covered 640 HLA-typed donors contained approximately 320 gigabases of sequencing data and tens of millions of unique TCR sequences.

The cohort consisted of 650 to 850 healthy bone marrow donors. All cohort members were sampled while nominally healthy, although unrecorded immune exposures were likely present. The donor tested CMV seronegative and was one of the 352 seronegative cohort members. A peripheral blood sample was provided by each donor, and peripheral blood mononuclear cells were used for TCR beta sequencing. The Qiagen DNeasy Blood Extraction Kit was used to extract genomic DNA from the blood cell samples. On this clone itself: Its antigen remains unidentified. One end of the junction is discordant with germline, which a read error may explain.

Results the study describes overall, beyond this receptor: CMV serostatus was the only immune exposure information available for the cohort. Because some donors lacked HLA typing at each locus, the association tests relied only on the typed subset. The presence/absence analyses assumed that sequencing depth was roughly uniform across donors, and that assumption may not be true. A later genetic analysis reported fewer N-insertions in productive TCRs among donors in an Asian-associated ancestry cluster than the approximately 700-donor mean. Correlated functional status among segregating V segments might be attributable to linkage disequilibrium, but an unknown experimental factor could not be ruled out. Some IMGT-functional V segments, including TRBV6-2 and TRBV6-3, could not be told apart with the 87-base-pair reads, so those segments were excluded. While some public TCRs were present in many individuals, most TCR sequences turned up only very rarely across donors. Because counts were too low, about 18 rarely observed V segments, including chromosome 9 orphons, were excluded from the earlier analysis of roughly 580 of the donors. A further reported finding was that TCR beta sequences accurately predicted the HLA-A and HLA-B alleles for most subjects in the first cohort. An earlier analysis of 587 of the donors showed that most TCR beta V segments appeared in productive rearrangements either about 87% or about 30% of the time, which broadly matched IMGT annotations. In this cohort, only TCR beta chains were sequenced, and detectable features were limited by the absence of alpha or paired-chain data. In the study, 150 to 200 TCR beta chains were listed as associated with cytomegalovirus. The classifier was reported to diagnose cytomegalovirus status with high specificity and sensitivity in both the original cohort and the validation cohort. According to the authors, the approach could potentially be generalized to other disease states and immunological phenotypes. A later analysis found that TCR association rates varied across HLA loci, with DRB1 alleles showing the most associated TCRs and HLA-C alleles the fewest. An association between a missense DCLRE1C variant and V-gene and J-gene trimming of TCR beta chains was found in a later genetic analysis and replicated in an independent cohort. When HLA alleles, especially DR and DQ, strongly co-occurred, attributing TCR associations to individual alleles was difficult. A later analysis associated about 17,000 TCR beta sequences with specific HLA alleles at a false discovery rate of 0.05. Several of the top co-occurrence clusters appeared to be linked to parvovirus B19, influenza, CMV and Epstein-Barr virus, according to a later analysis. Most CMV-associated TCR beta chains appeared to be HLA-restricted in a later analysis, and the HLA associations seemed to be driven largely by CMV exposure. A group of highly shared sequence variants was considered likely to be a technical artifact of the sequencing pipeline. A later analysis found that HLA-associated TCR beta chains were more clonally expanded and had lower generation probabilities than equally common non-associated chains. In vitro tests confirmed that a few of the cytomegalovirus-associated TCR beta chains recognize cytomegalovirus antigens.

Measured from the cysteine to the phenylalanine, the CDR3 is 13 residues long. Only the CDR3 DNA stays, 39 bases, in frame from base 1. The germline V gene (reference sequence) sets CDR1 to MNHEY and CDR2 to SMNVEV. The protocol used for the library was the immunoSEQ multiplex PCR assay. For the multiplex PCR, a mixture combining 60 forward primers for TCR Vbeta segments and 13 reverse primers for TCR Jbeta segments was used. A multiplex PCR assay on genomic DNA amplified the CDR3 region of rearranged TCR beta genes. The amplified TCR beta libraries were sequenced on the Illumina HiSeq System as 87-base-pair reads. Concerning the study's data processing: A later analysis tallied around 80 million unique TCR beta chains across the 666 repertoires, and roughly 11 million of those chains were shared by two or more donors. Raw reads were error-corrected and collapsed into unique sequences with a nearest-neighbor algorithm that merged closely related sequences to remove PCR and sequencing errors. CDR3 sequences were aligned to IMGT reference sequences to assign V, D and J gene segments. For a sequence to be retained, a match of at least six nucleotides to both a V gene segment and a J gene segment was required. Rearrangements were called productive when the CDR3 lacked stop codons and stayed in frame with V and J; all others were non-productive. CDR3 was defined according to IMGT convention as the region running from the second conserved V-encoded cysteine to the conserved J-encoded phenylalanine. The earlier analysis of roughly 590 of the donors excluded sequences that lacked an unambiguous match to a single V gene segment. An earlier analysis of about 600 of the donors called V segments functional above 56.7% productive rearrangements and segregating when the between-donor standard deviation exceeded 5%. To diagnose cytomegalovirus status from the catalog of TCR beta chain sequences, a statistical classification framework was built. V and J gene assignment, in a later analysis, came from comparing TCR nucleotide sequences with IMGT/GENE-DB human TR gene sequences. A later analysis assigned CDR3 sequences and most-parsimonious VDJ recombination scenarios with the TCRdist pipeline. In a later analysis, every TCR beta chain was defined by the combination of its CDR3 amino acid sequence and its V-gene family, and reads without a unique V-gene family were dropped. In a later analysis, a few hundred highly shared, low-generation-probability nucleotide sequences were removed to address suspected cross-contamination and a sequencing artifact. A later analysis calculated a clonal expansion index for each public chain from normalized within-repertoire ranks of inferred template counts. Generation probabilities in a later analysis came from a VDJ recombination model fitted to out-of-frame rearrangements, and those results were checked against IGoR. A later analysis scored TCR-TCR, TCR-HLA and TCR-CMV co-occurrence with hypergeometric tests, applying a repertoire-size bias correction to TCR pairs. To estimate false discovery rates, a later analysis permuted the HLA or CMV assignments 20 times. A later analysis grouped co-occurring TCRs with DBSCAN, adding TCRdist sequence similarity when clustering within HLA-allele-positive subsets. Repertoires with fewer than 30,000 or more than 120,000 public chains were left out of co-occurrence clustering, as were four to six repertoires with anomalous nucleotide sharing. The immuneACCESS repertoire file appears here via TCRdb, limited to in-frame rearrangements. These files lack a portion of the clones; in checked studies, under half of the deficit traces to unresolved V genes, and the cause of the others is not known. The DNA gave D and trimming, while V, J and clone size come from that table. The sample has around 160,000 clones on record. The ten largest clonotypes hold roughly 1.6% of the sample.

The sample was PBMCs. The chain couples TRBV27 to TRBJ1-1; no D segment can be confidently identified. The sequence came from a woman aged 50 to 60 in good health and CMV-seronegative. The DNA is TGTGCCAGCAGTTTGGGCAAGAACTCTGAAGCTTTCTTT. Its coded protein is CASSLGKNSEAFF.